This section outlines one T cell receptor beta chain sequence together with its context. Its specificity is not known. These data come from a study of OX40 agonist ivuxolimab in advanced cancers. About the study: Ivuxolimab, which patients received intravenously every 2 weeks, was dosed at 0.01 to 10 mg/kg. Hepatocellular carcinoma, melanoma, renal cell or head and neck cancer affected the dose-escalation patients. Study-level results: The average count of expanded clones was higher among CD8+ T cells than among CD4+. The study observed clonal expansion of CD4+ and CD8+ blood T cells by week 6 at 0.1 to 3.0 mg/kg.

Method: immunoSEQ multiplex PCR; TCRdb's copy keeps in-frame clones and lacks some. The repertoire holds nearly 80,000 clones, around 85% seen once, with 3% to 4.5% in the top ten. CDR1 and CDR2 (germline): SGHDN, FVKESK. The V gene lost 1 base and the J gene lost 5 bases, with 20 bases spanning the gap. This CDR3 comprises 17 residues. J is TRBJ2-5 and V is TRBV14; D might be TRBD1 or TRBD2, each matching 5 bases. This sample comprised CD4+ or CD8+ T cells sorted from blood, obtained in a trial of the OX40 agonist ivuxolimab. This TCR derives from an adult with an advanced solid tumor such as melanoma, head and neck, liver or kidney cancer. This CDR3 is CASSQVWDGSDEETQYF. In DNA, the CDR3 is TGTGCCAGCAGCCAAGTATGGGACGGCTCGGACGAGGAGACCCAGTACTTC.